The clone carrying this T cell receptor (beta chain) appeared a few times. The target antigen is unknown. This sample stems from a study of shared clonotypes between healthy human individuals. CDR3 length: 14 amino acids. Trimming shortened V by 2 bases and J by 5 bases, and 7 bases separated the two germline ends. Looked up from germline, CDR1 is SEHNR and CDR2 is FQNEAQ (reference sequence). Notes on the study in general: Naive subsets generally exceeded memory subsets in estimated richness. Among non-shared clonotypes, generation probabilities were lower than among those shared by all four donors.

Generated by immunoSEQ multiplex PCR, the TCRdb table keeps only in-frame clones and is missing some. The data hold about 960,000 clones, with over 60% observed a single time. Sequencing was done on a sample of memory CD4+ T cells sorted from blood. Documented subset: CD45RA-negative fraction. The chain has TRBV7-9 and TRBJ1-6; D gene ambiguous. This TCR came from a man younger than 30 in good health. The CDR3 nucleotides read TGTGCCAGCAGCTTAATAGGAGATAATTCACCCCTCCACTTT. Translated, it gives CASSLIGDNSPLHF.